The TCR beta chain described here comes from a study of blood T cell repertoires in COVID-19. Germline V lookup: CDR1 ENHRY, CDR2 SYGVKD. The V segment lost 6 bases and the J segment 5 bases; nucleotides outside the gene matches: 4. The CDR3 length is 13 residues. The assay was immunoSEQ multiplex PCR, and TCRdb's table has in-frame clones only and misses some. The sample carries about 400,000 clones, about 85% recorded once. The chain recombines TRBV10-3 with TRBJ2-3; TRBD1 matches at 8 bases. This TCR came from a woman in her late teens or twenties with acute COVID-19. The sequencing input was PBMCs or T cells enriched from blood (not recorded which). The CDR3 here is CAISDRGKDTQYF. The CDR3 DNA sequence: TGTGCCATCAGCGACAGGGGCAAAGATACGCAGTATTTT.